The rows below give T cell receptor beta chains drawn from one sample of a study of blood T cell repertoires in COVID-19. Clones were read by immunoSEQ multiplex PCR, and TCRdb kept only the in-frame ones, dropping some. The profile shows about half a million clones, 80% to 90% of them singletons. Sample: peripheral blood. These TCRs come from a human donor in a cohort sampled during active COVID-19. CDR3s include the opening cysteine and the closing phenylalanine or tryptophan. Each record gives: D gene, J gene, V gene, CDR3 protein. The D gene is left open where the match is weak.

>-|TRBJ2-5|TRBV18
CASSVRGQETQYF
>TRBD1|TRBJ2-3|TRBV4-1
CASSQHPGQGLDTQYF
>TRBD2|TRBJ2-3|TRBV5-1
CASSLRLAGVGTQYF
>TRBD1|TRBJ1-1|TRBV30
CAWTKGGSVAFF
>-|TRBJ2-7|TRBV4-2
CASSQVSGSSYEQYF
>TRBD2|TRBJ2-3|TRBV9
CASSWTSGIYTDTQYF
>-|TRBJ1-2|TRBV28
CASSLEEYRAARRGYGYTF
>-|TRBJ2-1|TRBV7-2
CASSATGAGTSYNEQFF
>TRBD2|TRBJ2-7|TRBV19
CASSIIPGGPQYF
>TRBD1|TRBJ1-2|TRBV30
CAWSVLGGGGYTF
>TRBD1|TRBJ2-1|TRBV24-1
CATSDPGTGDNEQFF
>-|TRBJ1-1|TRBV5-1
CASSPWGDTEAFF
>-|TRBJ1-2|TRBV6-1
CASSEQGYGYTF
>-|TRBJ2-2|TRBV7-6
CASSSVRENTGELFF
>-|TRBJ1-1|TRBV27
CASSFTGLNTEAFF
>TRBD2|TRBJ2-5|TRBV28
CASSLPSGSFLETQYF
>TRBD1|TRBJ1-4|TRBV27
CASSTGTGSEKLFF
>-|TRBJ2-1|TRBV7-8
CASSLGGATYNEQFF
>-|TRBJ1-1|TRBV29-1
CSVVSYTEAFF
>-|TRBJ2-3|TRBV7-3
CASSLTGAADTQYF
>TRBD2|TRBJ2-2|TRBV4-3
CASSLAYRLAGGTGELFF
>TRBD1|TRBJ2-3|TRBV7-3
CASSLIGVGTGGTDTQYF
>-|TRBJ2-3|TRBV7-2
CASSTTTRGTDTQYF
>-|TRBJ1-1|TRBV19
CASTGQGLMGTEAFF
>TRBD1|TRBJ2-7|TRBV19
CASSSEGDRGSYEQYF
>-|TRBJ1-2|TRBV5-6
CASSVRETLRGYTF
>TRBD1|TRBJ1-2|TRBV27
CASSFAGGQGYTF
>-|TRBJ1-3|TRBV30
CAWSVPEPSGNTIYF
>-|TRBJ1-1|TRBV3-1/TRBV3-2
CASSALLGGAEAFF
>-|TRBJ2-7|TRBV6-2/TRBV6-3
CASSRLEDRDYEQYF
>-|TRBJ2-7|TRBV3-1/TRBV3-2
CASSQGRGISYEQYF
>TRBD1|TRBJ2-2|TRBV6-6
CASSYDRGVGELFF
>-|TRBJ1-1|TRBV6-2/TRBV6-3
CASSNTGTTAFF
>TRBD2|TRBJ2-1|TRBV28
CASSWTSGSLEQFF
>-|TRBJ2-1|TRBV3-1/TRBV3-2
CASSQDLNEQFF
>-|TRBJ1-1|TRBV27
CASSFLGEAFF
>-|TRBJ2-1|TRBV9
CASSVDLPLEQFF
>-|TRBJ1-4|TRBV30
CAGHRATNEKLFF
>-|TRBJ1-1|TRBV20-1
CSATGITEAFF
>TRBD1|TRBJ2-7|TRBV5-1
CASSLGPSVPGQGSRHYEQYF
>-|TRBJ2-5|TRBV21-1
CASSPRPGWVCVGKTQYF
>TRBD2|TRBJ2-2|TRBV7-2
CASSTGTSGRGIGELFF
>TRBD2|TRBJ2-7|TRBV6-5
CASTPPRGGLYEQYF
>TRBD1|TRBJ2-7|TRBV6-5
CASRYGQGAYYEQYF
>TRBD2|TRBJ2-3|TRBV10-1
CASNAGVGRLQYF
>-|TRBJ2-5|TRBV15
CATSNSEGRLRETQYF
>-|TRBJ1-5|TRBV15
CATSREAGTGTQHF
>TRBD2|TRBJ2-7|TRBV7-9
CASSSLLAAGSYEQYF
>-|TRBJ1-1|TRBV6-5
CASGGQGPNTEAFF
>-|TRBJ2-3|TRBV9
CASSVDQQTNTQYF
>TRBD2|TRBJ2-3|TRBV4-3
CASSPVGRKTDTQYF
>-|TRBJ1-5|TRBV2
CASSEGGVSQPQHF
>TRBD1|TRBJ2-4|TRBV29-1
CSVWDSKNIQYF
>-|TRBJ1-5|TRBV6-5
CASSYSGRQPQHF
>TRBD2|TRBJ2-5|TRBV7-6
CASSFLPTGGVETQYF
>TRBD2|TRBJ2-7|TRBV24-1
CATSDSGLGGVNEQYF
>TRBD2|TRBJ2-1|TRBV3-1/TRBV3-2
CASSRTLAGVGWEQFF
>-|TRBJ2-1|TRBV5-8
CASSIGTSNEQFF
>-|TRBJ1-1|TRBV15
CATSRAGTTMTEAFF
>-|TRBJ2-2|TRBV10-3
CAISGGSTGELFF